These 14 T cell receptor beta chains share one sample of origin, sequenced in a study of blood T cell repertoires in COVID-19. Assay: immunoSEQ multiplex PCR; the TCRdb copy retains only in-frame clones and omits some. The sample holds more than 300,000 clones; more than 70% are singletons and the top ten take 1.2%. Sequencing was performed on PBMCs or T cells enriched from blood (not recorded which). The receptors stem from a woman in her late teens or twenties who had recovered from COVID-19.

The V and J genes are TRBV9 and TRBJ1-2; the match to TRBD1 covers 8 bases. The CDR3 loop spans 15 amino acids. The germline CDR1 and CDR2 sequences are SGDLS and YYNGEE. Trimming at V came to 0 bases and at J to 3 bases, leaving 4 bases not matched to a gene. The CDR3 sequence is CASSVASTGDYGYTF. CDR3 DNA sequence: TGTGCCAGCAGCGTAGCTTCGACAGGGGACTATGGCTACACCTTC.

V and J are TRBV9 and TRBJ2-7; D ambiguous. There are 12 residues in the CDR3. Germline V gene data show CDR1 as SGDLS and CDR2 as YYNGEE. V was trimmed by 6 bases and J by 3 bases, leaving 10 bases between them. CDR3 DNA: TGTGCCAGCACCGTGAGAGTCTACGAGCAGTACTTC. As protein: CASTVRVYEQYF.

A few counts support this clone. V is TRBV11-2 and J is TRBJ1-2; no clear D. CDR1 is SGHAT and CDR2 is FQNNGV in the germline V gene. V lost 1 base and J lost 5, with 11 bases in between. The CDR3 covers 14 residues. This chain's CDR3 is CASSLAAAGYGYTF. CDR3 coding DNA: TGTGCCAGCAGCTTAGCGGCTGCGGGATATGGCTACACCTTC.

The V and J genes are TRBV19 and TRBJ2-3, with D possibly TRBD1 on 5 matching bases. V was clipped by 6 bases and J by 2 bases, with 12 bases between them. Germline lookup yields CDR1 LNHDA and CDR2 SQIVND (reference sequence). The CDR3 loop spans 14 amino acids. In nucleotides, the CDR3 is TGTGCCAGTAGCTCTACAGGTTACACAGATACGCAGTATTTT. This sequence encodes CASSSTGYTDTQYF. Filled out from reference TRBV19 and TRBJ2-3, the complete variable domain reads DGGITQSPKYLFRKEGQNVTLSCEQNLNHDAMYWYRQDPGQGLRLIYYSQIVNDFQKGDIAEGYSVSREKKESFPLTVTSAQKNPTAFYLCASSSTGYTDTQYFGPGTRLTVL.

The chain is built from TRBV7-8 and TRBJ2-7; 9 nucleotides align to TRBD1. CDR1 is SGHVS and CDR2 is FQNEAQ in the germline V gene. CDR3 size: 15 residues. V gave up 5 bases and J gave up 4 bases; unmatched junction bases: 9. The chain's CDR3 is CASSPDRGTEYEQYF. The CDR3 DNA follows: TGTGCCAGCAGCCCTGACAGGGGGACGGAATACGAGCAGTACTTC.

The rearrangement uses TRBV9 and TRBJ2-7, with 13 nucleotides matching TRBD2. V was pared by 3 bases and J by 3 bases, with 9 bases of the junction left unmatched. This CDR3 region has 17 residues. Looked up from germline, CDR1 is SGDLS and CDR2 is YYNGEE. In DNA, the CDR3 is TGTGCCAGCAGCGAGCACTCACTAGCGGGGGGGTACTACGAGCAGTACTTC. Its translation: CASSEHSLAGGYYEQYF.

This CDR3 is CASGNSGEFF. The CDR3 DNA follows: TGTGCCAGCGGAAACTCAGGGGAGTTCTTC. The genes are TRBV6-5 and TRBJ2-1; D is possibly TRBD1 (6 bases). There are 10 residues in the CDR3. Trimming removed 8 bases from V and 14 bases from J, with 13 bases in between. In germline, CDR1 is MNHEY, CDR2 SVGAGI.

The chain links TRBV11-2 to TRBJ1-2; D is ambiguous. The CDR3 consists of 12 residues. V dropped 3 bases and J dropped 8 bases, with 10 bases sitting between them. Per the germline V gene, CDR1 is SGHAT and CDR2 is FQNNGV. The CDR3, as DNA: TGTGCCAGCAGCTTTCTCCGCGGGGGCTACACCTTC. It is translated as CASSFLRGGYTF. Filled out from reference TRBV11-2 and TRBJ1-2, the complete variable domain reads EAGVAQSPRYKIIEKRQSVAFWCNPISGHATLYWYQQILGQGPKLLIQFQNNGVVDDSQLPKDRFSAERLKGVDSTLKIQPAKLEDSAVYLCASSFLRGGYTFGSGTRLTVV.

The chain carries TRBV6-6 and TRBJ1-1; D uncertain. V shed 2 bases and J shed 8 bases, with 9 bases lying between them. CDR1 is MNHNY and CDR2 is SVGAGI in the germline V gene (reference sequence). The CDR3 has 12 residues. The chain's CDR3 is CASSYEGMEAFF. The CDR3 DNA is TGTGCCAGCAGTTACGAGGGAATGGAAGCTTTCTTT.

This chain uses TRBV27 with TRBJ1-6; D not resolved. Trimming shortened V by 2 bases and J by 7 bases, and 9 bases separated the two germline ends. Germline CDR1 is MNHEY and CDR2 is SMNVEV (reference sequence). This CDR3 region has 14 residues. The CDR3 sequence is CASSLVGGNSPLHF. The CDR3 DNA sequence: TGTGCCAGCAGTTTAGTGGGAGGGAATTCACCCCTCCACTTT.

This clone was seen a few times. This chain uses TRBV3-1 (or the pseudogene TRBV3-2) with TRBJ1-1; 8 nucleotides agree with TRBD1. V trimming: 3 bases; J trimming: 4 bases; junction bases outside the gene matches: 7. The CDR3 length is 15 residues. Germline CDR1 reads LGHDT; CDR2 reads YNNKEL (reference sequence). CDR3 sequence (DNA): TGTGCCAGCAGCCAGATCGGACAGGGAGGCACTGAAGCTTTCTTT. Protein: CASSQIGQGGTEAFF.

The rearrangement joins TRBV6-1 to TRBJ2-3; a weak D match, TRBD2 (7 bases). The length of the CDR3 is 17 residues. The V end was cut by 4 bases, the J end by 5 bases, with 22 bases between. CDR1 and CDR2 from the germline V gene are MNHNS and SASEGT. CDR3 region: CASSVHVRGGAVDTQYF. As DNA, the CDR3 is TGTGCCAGCAGTGTTCACGTGAGGGGGGGGGCGGTAGATACGCAGTATTTT.

The V call is TRBV27, the J call TRBJ1-1; D unresolved. V was trimmed by 3 bases and J by 7 bases, leaving 12 bases between them. This CDR3 comprises 13 residues. Germline-derived CDR1 and CDR2 are MNHEY and SMNVEV (reference sequence). Written as DNA, the CDR3 is TGTGCCAGCAGTTTGGTCGCGGCGGGTGAAGCTTTCTTT. Translating it yields CASSLVAAGEAFF.

J is TRBJ1-3 and V is TRBV5-1; D perhaps matches TRBD1 (6 bases). This CDR3 is built from 16 residues. V gave up 0 bases and J gave up 8 bases, with 18 bases separating them. In germline, CDR1 is SGHRS, CDR2 YFSETQ. For the CDR3, the DNA is TGCGCCAGCAGCTTGGCCGGACAGCCGCCAGGAGACACCATATATTTT. Amino acid sequence: CASSLAGQPPGDTIYF.